The T cell receptor beta chain under discussion was sequenced for a study of blood T cell repertoires in COVID-19. Some clones are missing from TCRdb's copy, which holds only in-frame ones; the method was immunoSEQ multiplex PCR. The sample includes 180,000 or so clones, approximately 80% seen only once; the top ten take about 6.7%. CDR3 length: 17 amino acids. Germline CDR1 reads SGHNT; CDR2 reads YYREEE (reference sequence). Unmatched junction bases numbered 9, after V lost 2 bases and J lost 4 bases. V and J are TRBV5-4 and TRBJ2-3, with 11 bases fitting TRBD1. The origin of this receptor is a woman in her thirties or forties with COVID-19, enrolled during active disease. The sequenced material came from peripheral blood. This CDR3 reads CASSFRWTGGTADTQYF. CDR3 DNA: TGTGCCAGCAGCTTCCGGTGGACAGGGGGCACAGCAGATACGCAGTATTTT. Combining the CDR3 with reference TRBV5-4 and TRBJ2-3 gives the whole variable domain ETGVTQSPTHLIKTRGQQVTLRCSSQSGHNTVSWYQQALGQGPQFIFQYYREEENGRGNFPPRFSGLQFPNYSSELNVNALELDDSALYLCASSFRWTGGTADTQYFGPGTRLTVL.